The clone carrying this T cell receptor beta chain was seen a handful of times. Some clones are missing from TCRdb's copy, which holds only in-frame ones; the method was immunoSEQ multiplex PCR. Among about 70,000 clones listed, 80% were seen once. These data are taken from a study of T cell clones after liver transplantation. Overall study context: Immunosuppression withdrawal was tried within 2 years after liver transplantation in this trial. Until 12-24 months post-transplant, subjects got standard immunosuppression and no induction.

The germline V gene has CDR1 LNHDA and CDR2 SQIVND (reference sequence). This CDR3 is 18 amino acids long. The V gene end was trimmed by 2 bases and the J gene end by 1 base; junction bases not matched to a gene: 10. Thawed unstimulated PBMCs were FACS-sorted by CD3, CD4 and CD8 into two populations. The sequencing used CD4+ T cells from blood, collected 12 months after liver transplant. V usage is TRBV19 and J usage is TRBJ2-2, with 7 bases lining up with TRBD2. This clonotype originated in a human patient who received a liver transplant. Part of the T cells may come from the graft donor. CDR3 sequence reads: CASSIRRGGRGNTGELFF. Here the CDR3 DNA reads TGTGCCAGTAGTATAAGGAGAGGCGGGAGAGGGAACACCGGGGAGCTGTTTTTT.